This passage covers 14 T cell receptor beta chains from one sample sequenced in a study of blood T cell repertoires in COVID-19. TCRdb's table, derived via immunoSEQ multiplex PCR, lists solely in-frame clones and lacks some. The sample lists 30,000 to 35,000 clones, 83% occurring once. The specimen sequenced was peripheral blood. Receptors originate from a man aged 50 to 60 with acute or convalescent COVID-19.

The CDR3 region has the DNA TGTGCCAGCAGCGTAGATAAGGGGACTAGAGCCTACAATGAGCAGTTCTTC. Its protein product is CASSVDKGTRAYNEQFF. This chain joins TRBV9 and TRBJ2-1, with 8 bases lining up with TRBD2. Germline V lookup: CDR1 SGDLS, CDR2 YYNGEE. This CDR3 spans 17 amino acids. Trimming at V came to 0 bases and at J to 2 bases, leaving 7 bases not matched to a gene.

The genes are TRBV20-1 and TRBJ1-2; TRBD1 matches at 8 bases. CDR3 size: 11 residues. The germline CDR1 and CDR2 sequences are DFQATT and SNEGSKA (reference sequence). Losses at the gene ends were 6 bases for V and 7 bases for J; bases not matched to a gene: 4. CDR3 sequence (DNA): TGCAGTGCGCTTACAGGGGGTGGCTACACCTTC. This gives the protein CSALTGGGYTF.

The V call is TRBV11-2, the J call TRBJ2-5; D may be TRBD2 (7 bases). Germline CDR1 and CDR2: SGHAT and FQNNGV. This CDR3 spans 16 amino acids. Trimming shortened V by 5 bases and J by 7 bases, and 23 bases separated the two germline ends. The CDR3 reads CASSPLRGGAGGTQYF. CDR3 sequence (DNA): TGTGCCAGCAGCCCCCTTAGGGGGGGGGCCGGGGGGACCCAGTACTTC.

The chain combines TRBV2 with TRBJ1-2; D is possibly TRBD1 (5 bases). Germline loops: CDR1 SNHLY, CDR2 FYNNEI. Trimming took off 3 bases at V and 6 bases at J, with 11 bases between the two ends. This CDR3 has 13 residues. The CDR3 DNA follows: TGTGCCAGCAGTGATGACACCAGGGATGGCTACACCTTC. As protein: CASSDDTRDGYTF. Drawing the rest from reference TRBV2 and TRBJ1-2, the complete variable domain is EPEVTQTPSHQVTQMGQEVILRCVPISNHLYFYWYRQILGQKVEFLVSFYNNEISEKSEIFDDQFSVERPDGSNFTLKIRSTKLEDSAMYFCASSDDTRDGYTFGSGTRLTVV.

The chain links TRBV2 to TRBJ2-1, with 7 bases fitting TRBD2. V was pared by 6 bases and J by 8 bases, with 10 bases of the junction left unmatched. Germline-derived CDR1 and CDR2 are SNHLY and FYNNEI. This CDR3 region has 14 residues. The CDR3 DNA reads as TGTGCCAGCAGATCGGGACTATTACAGGATGAGCAGTTCTTC. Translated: CASRSGLLQDEQFF.

This chain's CDR3 is CATSRTAQSEDGYTF. The CDR3 DNA reads as TGTGCCACCAGCAGAACGGCCCAGAGCGAAGATGGCTACACCTTC. The V and J genes are TRBV15 and TRBJ1-2; D ambiguous. The V gene lost 2 bases and the J gene lost 6 bases, with 16 bases spanning the gap. The length of the CDR3 is 15 residues. The V gene's germline CDR1 is LNHNV and CDR2 YYDKDF (reference sequence). Full variable domain (missing parts from reference TRBV15 and TRBJ1-2): DAMVIQNPRYQVTQFGKPVTLSCSQTLNHNVMYWYQQKSSQAPKLLFHYYDKDFNNEADTPDNFQSRRPNTSFCFLDIRSPGLGDTAMYLCATSRTAQSEDGYTFGSGTRLTVV.

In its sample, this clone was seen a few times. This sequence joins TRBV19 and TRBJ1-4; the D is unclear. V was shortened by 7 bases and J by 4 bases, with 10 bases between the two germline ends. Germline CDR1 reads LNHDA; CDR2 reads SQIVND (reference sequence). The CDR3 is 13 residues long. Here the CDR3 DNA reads TGTGCCAGTACGAGGCGGAGTAATGAAAAACTGTTTTTT. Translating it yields CASTRRSNEKLFF.

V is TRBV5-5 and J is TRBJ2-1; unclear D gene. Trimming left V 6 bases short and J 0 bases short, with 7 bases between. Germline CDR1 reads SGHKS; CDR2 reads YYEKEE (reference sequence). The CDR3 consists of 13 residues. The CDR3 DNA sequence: TGTGCCAGCACCCCTAGCTCCTACAATGAGCAGTTCTTC. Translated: CASTPSSYNEQFF.

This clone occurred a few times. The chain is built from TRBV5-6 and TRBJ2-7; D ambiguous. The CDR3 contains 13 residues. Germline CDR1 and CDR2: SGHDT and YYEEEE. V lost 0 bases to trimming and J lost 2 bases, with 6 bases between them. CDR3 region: CASSLVGPYEQYF. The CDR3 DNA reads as TGTGCCAGCAGCTTGGTCGGTCCCTACGAGCAGTACTTC.

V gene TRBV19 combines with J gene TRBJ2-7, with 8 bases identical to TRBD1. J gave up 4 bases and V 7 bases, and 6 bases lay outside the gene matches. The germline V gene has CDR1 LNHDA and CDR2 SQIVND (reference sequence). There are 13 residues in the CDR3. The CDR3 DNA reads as TGTGCCAGTAAACGAACAGGGGGTTACGAGCAGTACTTC. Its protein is CASKRTGGYEQYF.

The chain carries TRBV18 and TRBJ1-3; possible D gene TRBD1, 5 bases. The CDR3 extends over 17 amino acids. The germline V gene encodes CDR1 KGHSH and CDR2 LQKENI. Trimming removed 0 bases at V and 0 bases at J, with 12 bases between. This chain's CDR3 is CASSPPERGSSGNTIYF. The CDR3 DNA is TGTGCCAGCTCACCACCGGAGCGGGGCAGCTCTGGAAACACCATATATTTT.

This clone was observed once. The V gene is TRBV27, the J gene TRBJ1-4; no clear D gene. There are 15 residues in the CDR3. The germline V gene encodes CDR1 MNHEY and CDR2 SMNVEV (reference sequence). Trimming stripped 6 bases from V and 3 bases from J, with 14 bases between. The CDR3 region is CASSPSGWANEKLFF. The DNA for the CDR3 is TGTGCCAGCAGCCCTTCAGGCTGGGCTAATGAAAAACTGTTTTTT.

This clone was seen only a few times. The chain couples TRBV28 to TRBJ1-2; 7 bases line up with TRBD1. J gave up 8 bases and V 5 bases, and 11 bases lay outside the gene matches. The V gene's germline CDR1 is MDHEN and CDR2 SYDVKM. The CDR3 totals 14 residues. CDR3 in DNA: TGTGCCAGCAGTCCCCCGGCGAGGGGACAGGGCTACACCTTC. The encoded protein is CASSPPARGQGYTF.

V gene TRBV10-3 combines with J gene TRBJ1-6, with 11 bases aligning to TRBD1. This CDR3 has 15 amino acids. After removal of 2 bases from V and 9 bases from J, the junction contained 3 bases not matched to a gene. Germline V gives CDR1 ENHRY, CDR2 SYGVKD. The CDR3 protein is CAISEAGTGGSPLHF. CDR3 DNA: TGTGCCATCAGTGAGGCCGGGACAGGGGGTTCACCCCTCCACTTT.